These 10 T cell receptor beta chains came from one sample sequenced in a study of CD8 T cells in Susac syndrome. RNA in amounts of about 0.5 to 1 ug was reverse transcribed with random hexamers. From the immunoSEQ multiplex PCR reads, TCRdb called clonotypes with MiXCR, one entry per CDR3 protein. The sample lists about 140,000 distinct CDR3 sequences, around 95% occurring once. Sequencing used CD8+ T cells from PBMCs. These receptors were collected from a human donor with Susac syndrome.

This rearrangement joins TRBV4-1 to TRBJ2-1; possible D gene TRBD1, 5 bases. In germline, CDR1 is MGHRA, CDR2 YSYEKL. This CDR3 comprises 16 residues. The V end lost 1 base, the J end lost 3 bases, and 13 bases lay between the germline ends. For the CDR3, the DNA is TGCGCCAGCAGCCAAGGTGCAGGGTCGCTCTACAATGAGCAGTTCTTC. Protein product: CASSQGAGSLYNEQFF.

This chain connects TRBV6-1 to TRBJ2-5; 14 bases fit TRBD2. This CDR3 contains 17 residues. Trimming at V came to 7 bases and at J to 11 bases, leaving 18 bases not matched to a gene. In germline, CDR1 is MNHNS, CDR2 SASEGT. DNA for the CDR3: TGTGCCAGCACTAAGGACGGACCAGGGACTAGCGGGAGACCACAGTACTTC. It translates to CASTKDGPGTSGRPQYF.

The rearrangement joins TRBV11-1 to TRBJ2-1, with D unclear. This CDR3 has 13 amino acids. Germline V gene data show CDR1 as SGHAT and CDR2 as FQDESV (reference sequence). V dropped 3 bases and J dropped 5 bases, with 8 bases sitting between them. Here the CDR3 reads CASSLSVNNEQFF. The CDR3 nucleotides read TGTGCCAGCAGCTTGTCAGTAAACAATGAGCAGTTCTTC.

The chain employs TRBV11-2 and TRBJ2-7; no firm D call. The CDR3 runs 12 residues. The germline V gene has CDR1 SGHAT and CDR2 FQNNGV. Trimming removed 0 bases at V and 12 bases at J, with 12 bases between. The CDR3 nucleotides are TGTGCCAGCAGCTTAGAGGACCCGGAGATGTACTTC. Translating gives CASSLEDPEMYF.

The chain has TRBV3-1 and TRBJ2-1, with D perhaps TRBD2 (6 bases). The germline gives CDR1 LGHDT, CDR2 YNNKEL (reference sequence). The V end lost 1 base, the J end lost 5 bases, and 12 bases lay between the germline ends. The CDR3 spans 15 residues. This chain's CDR3 is CASSQASRGDNEQFF. The CDR3 bases are TGTGCCAGCAGCCAAGCTTCTCGCGGGGACAATGAGCAGTTCTTC.

The chain combines TRBV5-3 with TRBJ2-1; no reliable D call. TRBV5-3 is treated as an ORF (open reading frame) with a function not yet certain. The CDR3 loop spans 15 amino acids. The ends were cut back, 2 bases at V and 10 bases at J, with 19 bases in the middle. This CDR3 reads CARSFMDVSPREQFF. The CDR3 region has the DNA TGTGCCAGAAGCTTTATGGACGTCTCCCCTCGGGAGCAGTTCTTC.

This chain connects TRBV4-1 to TRBJ2-7, with D possibly being TRBD2 (5 bases). Germline V CDR1 and CDR2: MGHRA, YSYEKL. The CDR3 is made up of 13 amino acids. V was shortened by 0 bases and J by 6 bases, with 9 bases between the two germline ends. CDR3 protein: CASSQEGGGEQYF. As DNA, the CDR3 is TGCGCCAGCAGCCAAGAAGGCGGAGGCGAGCAGTACTTC.

V usage is TRBV7-9 and J usage is TRBJ2-5; TRBD1 might be the D (5 bases). Trimming cost V 4 bases and J 5 bases, with 11 bases left between them. This CDR3 is built from 13 residues. Per germline, CDR1 SEHNR and CDR2 FQNEAQ (reference sequence). The CDR3 is CASSSQKGETQYF. The CDR3 nucleotides read TGTGCCAGCAGCTCCCAAAAGGGGGAGACCCAGTACTTC.

The rearrangement joins TRBV3-1 to TRBJ2-1; D is uncertain. The ends were cut back, 0 bases at V and 4 bases at J, with 16 bases in the middle. This CDR3 region has 17 residues. CDR1 LGHDT and CDR2 YNNKEL come from the germline V gene (reference sequence). The CDR3 DNA is TGTGCCAGCAGCCAAGATGAGTTGGCGGTAGTTTACAATGAGCAGTTCTTC. Translation: CASSQDELAVVYNEQFF.

The chain joins TRBV27 to TRBJ2-1; D is uncertain. Deletions cut 3 bases from V and 6 bases from J, with 6 bases between. The length of the CDR3 is 12 residues. Germline V lookup: CDR1 MNHEY, CDR2 SMNVEV (reference sequence). The CDR3 here is CASSFSRNEQFF. In DNA, the CDR3 is TGTGCCAGCAGTTTTAGCCGCAATGAGCAGTTCTTC.